This T cell receptor (beta chain) came from a study of CD4+ T cells in melanoma. General study results and limits: Neoantigen-specific CD4+ T cells in melanoma reportedly had diverse differentiation states. CD8+ T cell, macrophage and B cell function reportedly correlated with neoantigen-specific CD4+ T cells.

Trimming at V came to 4 bases and at J to 7 bases, leaving 10 bases not matched to a gene. Germline loops: CDR1 SGHRS, CDR2 YFSETQ. The CDR3 has 15 residues. The data were produced by immunoSEQ multiplex PCR, yet TCRdb's version contains in-frame clones alone and is incomplete. The table includes around 130,000 clones, 80% to 95% detected once. About this clone itself: Antigen unknown.

This chain connects TRBV5-1 to TRBJ2-1; 8 nucleotides agree with TRBD2. The receptor's source is a human donor with melanoma. Here the CDR3 reads CASSLQAGVGNEQFF. The CDR3 coding sequence is TGCGCCAGCAGCCTCCAAGCGGGGGTGGGGAATGAGCAGTTCTTC.